The entry that follows covers one T cell receptor beta chain sequence. The sample belongs to a study of cytomegalovirus exposure and HLA in healthy donors. PCR amplification relied on 60 Vbeta primers (plus 13 Jbeta primers). Clones were sequenced by immunoSEQ multiplex PCR, and TCRdb holds only the in-frame ones, with some missing. The repertoire consists of around 140,000 clones, with around 84% occurring once and the leading ten covering about 2.2%. From germline, CDR1 is KGHSH and CDR2 LQKENI. The CDR3 consists of 16 residues. V gave up 5 bases and J gave up 0 bases; unmatched junction bases: 8. The V call is TRBV18, the J call TRBJ1-1; 8 bases match TRBD1. The sequencing input was PBMCs. The sequence was collected from a middle-aged man in good health and CMV-seronegative. CDR3 DNA: TGTGCCAGCTCATCTTCCCAGGGGGCGGTGAACACTGAAGCTTTCTTT. Its protein is CASSSSQGAVNTEAFF.